The clone carrying this T cell receptor (beta chain) has ten or more counts. Time point meaning: newly diagnosed GD, antithyroid drugs for less than 3 months. Scientists built the TCR library using RNA that was extracted from PBMCs. The sample originates from a study of regulatory T cells in long-lasting Graves disease. iRepertoire HTBI primers and Arm-PCR of CDR3 regions built TCR beta libraries. TCRdb recomputed calls from the multiplex PCR reads with MiXCR, one row per CDR3 protein. This sample yields 390,000 or so distinct CDR3 sequences, of which about 12% are seen a single time; about 20% belongs to the top ten. Germline assignment: CDR1 MNHEY and CDR2 SMNVEV (reference sequence). The germline V and J ends were trimmed by 5 bases and 3 bases, with 13 bases remaining between them. This CDR3 has 15 amino acids. The sample was also reused in another study, on T cells in Graves' hyperthyroidism and ophthalmopathy.

V is TRBV27 and J is TRBJ2-2, with D uncertain. Sample: peripheral blood mononuclear cells (PBMCs), taken at new diagnosis, from a patient treated with antithyroid drugs. The clonotype was recovered from a woman aged 18-35 years with Graves disease. The CDR3: CASSDTPGHTGELFF. The CDR3 DNA reads TGTGCCAGCAGTGATACCCCGGGCCACACCGGGGAGCTGTTTTTT.